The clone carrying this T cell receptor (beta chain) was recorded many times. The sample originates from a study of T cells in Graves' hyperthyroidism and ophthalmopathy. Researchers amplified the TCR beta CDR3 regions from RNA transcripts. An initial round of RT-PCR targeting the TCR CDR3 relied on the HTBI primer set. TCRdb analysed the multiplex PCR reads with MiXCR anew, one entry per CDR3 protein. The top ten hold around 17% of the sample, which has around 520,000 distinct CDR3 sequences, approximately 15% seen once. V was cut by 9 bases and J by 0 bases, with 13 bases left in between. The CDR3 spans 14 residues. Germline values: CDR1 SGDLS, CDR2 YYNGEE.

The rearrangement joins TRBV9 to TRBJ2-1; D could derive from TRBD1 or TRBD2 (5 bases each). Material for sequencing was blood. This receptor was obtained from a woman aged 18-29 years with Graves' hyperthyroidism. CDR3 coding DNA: TGTGCCACCCGAGGGGCTAGCTCCTACAATGAGCAGTTCTTC. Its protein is CATRGASSYNEQFF.